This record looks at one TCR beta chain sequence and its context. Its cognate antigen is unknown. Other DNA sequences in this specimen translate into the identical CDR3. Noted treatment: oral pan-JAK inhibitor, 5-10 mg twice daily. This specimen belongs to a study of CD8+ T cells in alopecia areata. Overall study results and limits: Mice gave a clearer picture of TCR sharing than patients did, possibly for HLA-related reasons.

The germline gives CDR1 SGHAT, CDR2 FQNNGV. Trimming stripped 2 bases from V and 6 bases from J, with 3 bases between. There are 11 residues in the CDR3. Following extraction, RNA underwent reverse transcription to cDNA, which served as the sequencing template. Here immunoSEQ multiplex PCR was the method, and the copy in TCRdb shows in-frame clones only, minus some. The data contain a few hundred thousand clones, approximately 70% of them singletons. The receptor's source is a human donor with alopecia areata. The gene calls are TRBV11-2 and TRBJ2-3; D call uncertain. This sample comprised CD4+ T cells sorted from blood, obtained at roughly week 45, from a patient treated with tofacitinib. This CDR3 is CASSLLDTQYF. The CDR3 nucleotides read TGTGCCAGCAGCTTACTTGATACGCAGTATTTT. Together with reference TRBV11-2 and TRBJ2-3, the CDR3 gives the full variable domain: EAGVAQSPRYKIIEKRQSVAFWCNPISGHATLYWYQQILGQGPKLLIQFQNNGVVDDSQLPKDRFSAERLKGVDSTLKIQPAKLEDSAVYLCASSLLDTQYFGPGTRLTVL.